The 3 T cell receptor beta chains presented below share a single source sample, sequenced in a study of T cells in Graves' hyperthyroidism and ophthalmopathy. RNA transcripts gave rise to amplified TCR beta CDR3 regions. In the first-round RT-PCR of the TCR CDR3, the HTBI primer set was used. In TCRdb, the multiplex PCR reads were re-called with MiXCR into one record per CDR3 protein. The sample has hundreds of thousands of distinct CDR3 sequences, 38% seen once. Sequences were obtained from blood. All receptors come from a young man with Graves' hyperthyroidism.

The sample holds a few counts of this clonotype. Relative to the germline gene, one junction end is altered; a read error may explain this. V and J are TRBV4-1 and TRBJ1-4; TRBD1 agrees at 10 bases. The CDR3 runs to 14 residues. Germline CDR1 reads MGHRA; CDR2 reads YSYEKL. The CDR3 DNA follows: TGTGCCAGCACAAGACAGGGGGCCGACGAAAAACTGTTTTTT. Translating it yields CASTRQGADEKLFF.

This clonotype was recorded many times. The V gene is TRBV15, the J gene TRBJ2-5; 8 bases are a match to TRBD1. This CDR3 is built from 14 residues. Germline CDR1 reads LNHNV; CDR2 reads YYDKDF (reference sequence). The V and J ends lost 4 bases and 5 bases, in that order; junction bases with no gene match: 6. The CDR3 region is CATSTRTGRETQYF. The CDR3 coding sequence is TGTGCCACCAGCACCCGGACAGGGAGGGAGACCCAGTACTTC. The full variable domain, with the rest looked up from reference TRBV15 and TRBJ2-5, is DAMVIQNPRYQVTQFGKPVTLSCSQTLNHNVMYWYQQKSSQAPKLLFHYYDKDFNNEADTPDNFQSRRPNTSFCFLDIRSPGLGDTAMYLCATSTRTGRETQYFGPGTRLLVL.

This clonotype turned up a few times. The gene calls are TRBV7-2 and TRBJ1-5, with unresolved D. V lost 2 bases and J lost 7, with 15 bases in between. Germline assignment: CDR1 SGHTA and CDR2 FQGNSA. CDR3 length: 15 amino acids. CDR3 in DNA: TGTGCCAGCAGCTTATTTGAGCATTCCCAACAGCCCCAGCATTTT. Amino acids: CASSLFEHSQQPQHF.